The 23 T cell receptor beta chains given below trace back to one sample, sequenced in a study of blood T cell repertoires in COVID-19. Clones were read by immunoSEQ multiplex PCR, and TCRdb kept only the in-frame ones, dropping some. The repertoire holds around 130,000 clones, under 90% seen once, with approximately 2.4% in the top ten. What was sequenced was PBMCs or T cells enriched from blood (not recorded which). Source of these receptors: a man aged 40-49 years with acute COVID-19.

The chain combines TRBV2 with TRBJ2-3; D possibly corresponds to TRBD2 (5 bases). The CDR3 length is 13 residues. The V and J ends lost 8 bases and 6 bases respectively, with 15 bases between them. Germline assignment: CDR1 SNHLY and CDR2 FYNNEI. In DNA form, the CDR3 reads TGTGCCAGCTCCTCTAGCCTGGGGGATACGCAGTATTTT. Translation: CASSSSLGDTQYF.

The rearrangement joins TRBV7-2 to TRBJ2-7, with D perhaps TRBD1 (6 bases). Trimming stripped 3 bases from V and 1 base from J, with 13 bases between. The germline V gene encodes CDR1 SGHTA and CDR2 FQGNSA. This CDR3 spans 15 amino acids. CDR3 region: CASSFTGSGSYEQYF. CDR3 DNA: TGTGCCAGCAGCTTCACAGGGTCGGGGTCCTACGAGCAGTACTTC. The whole variable domain, remainder taken from reference TRBV7-2 and TRBJ2-7, is GAGVSQSPSNKVTEKGKDVELRCDPISGHTALYWYRQSLGQGLEFLIYFQGNSAPDKSGLPSDRFSAERTGGSVSTLTIQRTQQEDSAVYLCASSFTGSGSYEQYFGPGTRLTVT.

The chain has TRBV7-3 and TRBJ2-7; D unresolved. The CDR3 extends over 13 amino acids. V lost 2 bases and J 3 bases, leaving 8 bases between the germline ends. Germline CDR1 is SGHTA and CDR2 is FQGTGA. CDR3 in DNA: TGTGCCAGCAGCTTAGATTGGAGCTACGAGCAGTACTTC. Its translation: CASSLDWSYEQYF.

This chain connects TRBV30 to TRBJ1-1, with 7 bases fitting TRBD1. There are 13 residues in the CDR3. Germline V gives CDR1 GTSNPN, CDR2 SVGIG (reference sequence). J was trimmed by 3 bases and V by 7 bases; bases with no gene match: 8. DNA for the CDR3: TGTGCCTTCCGACAGGGTGAGCACACTGAAGCTTTCTTT. Translating gives CAFRQGEHTEAFF.

The chain is built from TRBV2 and TRBJ1-6, with TRBD1 matching over 9 bases. V dropped 6 bases and J dropped 10; count of bases not matched to a gene: 7. This CDR3 comprises 14 residues. Germline V gene data show CDR1 as SNHLY and CDR2 as FYNNEI. The CDR3 loop reads CASSAGQGQSPLHF. The CDR3 nucleotides read TGTGCCAGCAGCGCGGGACAGGGCCAATCACCCCTCCACTTT.

Only one count was recorded for this clone. The chain employs TRBV14 and TRBJ1-6; 7 bases agree with TRBD1. Germline CDR1 and CDR2: SGHDN and FVKESK. The CDR3 is 14 residues long. The junction had 3 bases not matched to a gene; V was cut back by 4 bases and J by 6 bases. CDR3 coding DNA: TGTGCCAGCAGCCTTCCAGGGGGTAATTCACCCCTCCACTTT. This sequence encodes CASSLPGGNSPLHF.

V and J are TRBV7-6 and TRBJ2-2, with 7 bases fitting TRBD1. This CDR3 region has 15 residues. Trimming at V came to 1 base and at J to 8 bases, leaving 7 bases not matched to a gene. Looked up from germline, CDR1 is SGHVS and CDR2 is FNYEAQ. Written as DNA, the CDR3 is TGTGCCAGCAGCTTAGAGGGGGCGCGGTCTGGGGAGCTGTTTTTT. It yields the protein CASSLEGARSGELFF.

This clone was found once. The chain has TRBV5-1 and TRBJ2-4, with 7 bases that match TRBD2. This CDR3 region has 14 residues. Trimming removed 2 bases from V and 7 bases from J; junction bases left unmatched: 6. Germline V CDR1 and CDR2: SGHRS, YFSETQ. The CDR3 nucleotides are TGCGCCAGCAGCTTCGGGCTGGGGGGGAACATTCAGTACTTC. Protein sequence: CASSFGLGGNIQYF.

This rearrangement joins TRBV28 to TRBJ1-2; 7 nucleotides line up with TRBD1. The CDR3 length is 12 residues. CDR1 is MDHEN, CDR2 SYDVKM, per germline. With 10 bases clipped from V and 7 bases from J, the junction kept 9 bases outside the gene matches. Here the CDR3 DNA reads TGTGCCACCACAGACAGGGAGAGTGGCTACACCTTC. It yields the protein CATTDRESGYTF.

The table lists this clone with a few counts. The chain combines TRBV6-5 with TRBJ1-6; D is possibly TRBD1 (5 bases). The CDR3 length is 14 residues. Trimming cost V 6 bases and J 8 bases, with 14 bases left between them. Germline CDR1 MNHEY, CDR2 SVGAGI. Written as DNA, the CDR3 is TGTGCCAGCAGCCTGGACGGGGGGGATTCACCCCTCCACTTT. Protein product: CASSLDGGDSPLHF.

The chain uses TRBV19 and TRBJ2-7, with 7 nucleotides matching TRBD1. The CDR3 runs to 15 residues. CDR1 is LNHDA, CDR2 SQIVND, per germline (reference sequence). Losses at the gene ends were 5 bases for V and 4 bases for J; bases not matched to a gene: 11. DNA of the CDR3: TGTGCCAGTAGTCTTCAGGGGGACACTACTTACGAGCAGTACTTC. This encodes CASSLQGDTTYEQYF.

V is TRBV9 and J is TRBJ2-6; 13 bases agree with TRBD2. CDR1 SGDLS and CDR2 YYNGEE come from the germline V gene. V shed 1 base and J 2 bases; nucleotides not matched to a gene: 9. The CDR3 runs 20 residues. CDR3 DNA sequence: TGTGCCAGCAGCGTACCCATCGGACTAGCGGGAGTTACTGGGGCCAACGTCCTGACTTTC. It codes for CASSVPIGLAGVTGANVLTF.

This rearrangement joins TRBV4-2 to TRBJ2-3; the D gene is possibly TRBD2 (6 bases). V lost 5 bases and J 3 bases, leaving 21 bases between the germline ends. CDR1 is LGHNA and CDR2 is YNFKEQ in the germline V gene. The CDR3 extends over 17 amino acids. In DNA form, the CDR3 reads TGTGCCAGCAGCGGAACGACTAGGCGGGGTAGTACAGATACGCAGTATTTT. It yields the protein CASSGTTRRGSTDTQYF.

V gene TRBV19 combines with J gene TRBJ2-5; D may be TRBD1 (6 bases). This CDR3 region has 13 residues. Between the trimmed V and J ends, which lost 6 bases and 3 bases, there was a span of 11 bases. CDR1 is LNHDA, CDR2 SQIVND, per germline (reference sequence). In DNA, the CDR3 is TGTGCCAGTAGGAAACAGGGTGAAGAGACCCAGTACTTC. Translating gives CASRKQGEETQYF.

The genes are TRBV6-5 and TRBJ2-1, with 8 bases that match TRBD2. Looked up from germline, CDR1 is MNHEY and CDR2 is SVGAGI. This CDR3 spans 16 amino acids. The V gene end was trimmed by 2 bases and the J gene end by 7 bases; junction bases not matched to a gene: 10. The CDR3 nucleotides are TGTGCCAGCAGTTACGAGCGGGAGACGGTTAAGAATGAGCAGTTCTTC. It specifies CASSYERETVKNEQFF.

This clone has a single count. V usage is TRBV27 and J usage is TRBJ2-7, with 11 positions matching TRBD2. V dropped 2 bases and J dropped 1; count of bases not matched to a gene: 4. The CDR3 consists of 16 residues. Looked up from germline, CDR1 is MNHEY and CDR2 is SMNVEV (reference sequence). CDR3 DNA: TGTGCCAGCAGTTTACAAGTAGCGGGAGGGTCCTACGAGCAGTACTTC. This gives the protein CASSLQVAGGSYEQYF.

V is TRBV28 and J is TRBJ2-4, with 7 bases lining up with TRBD1. The CDR3 sequence is 11 residues long. Germline V gene data show CDR1 as MDHEN and CDR2 as SYDVKM. The trim removed 3 bases at V and 13 bases at J, leaving 3 bases unmatched. CDR3 DNA: TGTGCCAGCAGTTTCCAGGGACAGCAGTACTTC. Protein sequence: CASSFQGQQYF.

The chain has TRBV6-5 and TRBJ1-2; 8 bases align to TRBD1. J lost 8 bases, V lost 3 bases, and 11 bases had no gene match. Germline V gene lookup returns CDR1 MNHEY and CDR2 SVGAGI. The CDR3 totals 15 residues. In DNA form, the CDR3 reads TGTGCCAGCAGTTATCGACAGGGGTCAACCAGCGGCTACACCTTC. It translates to CASSYRQGSTSGYTF.

The chain links TRBV5-1 to TRBJ1-1; D ambiguous. The V gene's germline CDR1 is SGHRS and CDR2 YFSETQ. The CDR3 length is 15 residues. V shed 0 bases and J shed 5 bases, with 14 bases lying between them. The CDR3 DNA is TGCGCCAGCAGCTTGGAAAAAGTCGGGGTGACTGAAGCTTTCTTT. This encodes CASSLEKVGVTEAFF.

This clone was counted between two and nine times. This sequence joins TRBV6-5 and TRBJ1-2, with 10 positions matching TRBD1. In germline, CDR1 is MNHEY, CDR2 SVGAGI. The junction had 3 bases not matched to a gene; V was cut back by 2 bases and J by 6 bases. The CDR3 contains 14 residues. The CDR3 sequence is CASSYDRGLDGYTF. Written as DNA, the CDR3 is TGTGCCAGCAGTTACGACAGGGGGCTGGATGGCTACACCTTC.

The chain recombines TRBV5-1 with TRBJ1-5; D remains unclear. CDR3 length equals 14 residues. Germline CDR1 SGHRS, CDR2 YFSETQ. The V and J ends lost 0 bases and 1 base respectively, with 5 bases between them. The CDR3 is CASSLGQSNQPQHF. CDR3 in DNA: TGCGCCAGCAGCTTGGGGCAGAGCAATCAGCCCCAGCATTTT.

This clone was observed a handful of times. This chain connects TRBV28 to TRBJ2-3; 7 bases match TRBD2. Germline V gene lookup returns CDR1 MDHEN and CDR2 SYDVKM. CDR3 length equals 15 residues. With 5 bases clipped from V and 3 bases from J, the junction kept 8 bases outside the gene matches. The DNA for the CDR3 is TGTGCCAGCAGTCCCCTAGCGGAGGGGACAGATACGCAGTATTTT. Translation: CASSPLAEGTDTQYF. The full variable domain, completed using reference TRBV28 and TRBJ2-3, is DVKVTQSSRYLVKRTGEKVFLECVQDMDHENMFWYRQDPGLGLRLIYFSYDVKMKEKGDIPEGYSVSREKKERFSLILESASTNQTSMYLCASSPLAEGTDTQYFGPGTRLTVL.

The table lists this clone with a count of one. V and J are TRBV28 and TRBJ1-1; TRBD1 might be the D (5 bases). V was clipped by 6 bases and J by 0 bases, with 11 bases between them. The germline V gene encodes CDR1 MDHEN and CDR2 SYDVKM. The CDR3 runs to 14 residues. The DNA of the CDR3 is TGTGCCAGCAGCCCGACAGCCCTGAACACTGAAGCTTTCTTT. Translation: CASSPTALNTEAFF.